These 27 T cell receptor beta chains came from one sample sequenced in a study of shared clonotypes between healthy human individuals. Only in-frame clones appear in the TCRdb table, and some are missing; sequencing was by immunoSEQ multiplex PCR. The table lists 2.5 million or so clones, over 85% of them singletons. Sequencing used naive CD4+ T cells sorted from blood. Stated subset: CD45RA+ positively selected. Receptors were obtained from a man aged 18 to 30 in good health.

J is TRBJ2-3 and V is TRBV7-8; a possible D gene is TRBD1 (6 bases). Germline V gene data show CDR1 as SGHVS and CDR2 as FQNEAQ. V gave up 0 bases and J gave up 3 bases, with 10 bases separating them. This CDR3 has 15 amino acids. Written as DNA, the CDR3 is TGTGCCAGCAGCTTAGCGACAGGTTCGACAGATACGCAGTATTTT. Translation: CASSLATGSTDTQYF.

This rearrangement joins TRBV10-3 to TRBJ1-1, with 7 nucleotides matching TRBD1. The germline V gene encodes CDR1 ENHRY and CDR2 SYGVKD. Trimming removed 4 bases from V and 1 base from J; junction bases left unmatched: 6. The CDR3 is made up of 15 amino acids. Here the CDR3 DNA reads TGTGCCATCAGTGTGCCGGGACAGCCGAACACTGAAGCTTTCTTT. This translates into CAISVPGQPNTEAFF.

The V gene is TRBV27, the J gene TRBJ2-7; 7 bases align to TRBD2. The germline V gene encodes CDR1 MNHEY and CDR2 SMNVEV (reference sequence). This CDR3 has 14 amino acids. Trimming took 6 bases from V and 2 from J; bases not matched to a gene: 7. The CDR3 is CASSTGGLPYEQYF. Written as DNA, the CDR3 is TGTGCCAGCAGCACGGGGGGACTCCCCTACGAGCAGTACTTC.

The gene calls are TRBV5-1 and TRBJ2-3, with D perhaps TRBD1 or TRBD2 (5 bases each). The V end was cut by 5 bases, the J end by 0 bases, with 13 bases between. Germline values: CDR1 SGHRS, CDR2 YFSETQ. The CDR3 covers 15 residues. The CDR3 protein is CASRPMGVSTDTQYF. CDR3 DNA sequence: TGCGCCAGCAGACCCATGGGGGTGAGCACAGATACGCAGTATTTT.

V usage is TRBV2 and J usage is TRBJ2-1, with unresolved D. Germline CDR1 is SNHLY and CDR2 is FYNNEI. There are 13 residues in the CDR3. Trimming cost V 6 bases and J 5 bases, with 11 bases left between them. In DNA form, the CDR3 reads TGTGCCAGCAGAATCGGGCGGAACAATGAGCAGTTCTTC. This encodes CASRIGRNNEQFF.

This sequence joins TRBV19 and TRBJ2-7; the D is unclear. CDR3 length: 12 residues. Trimming removed 5 bases from V and 3 bases from J, with 8 bases in between. Looked up from germline, CDR1 is LNHDA and CDR2 is SQIVND (reference sequence). CDR3 coding DNA: TGTGCCAGTAGTGACGGTGGCTACGAGCAGTACTTC. Its translation is CASSDGGYEQYF.

This sequence joins TRBV28 and TRBJ2-2, with D tentatively TRBD2 (6 bases). CDR3 length: 14 amino acids. The germline V gene has CDR1 MDHEN and CDR2 SYDVKM. The ends were cut back, 8 bases at V and 0 bases at J, with 10 bases in the middle. Written as DNA, the CDR3 is TGTGCCAGCGGGGAGGACGCGAACACCGGGGAGCTGTTTTTT. Its translation: CASGEDANTGELFF.

The rearrangement uses TRBV6-5 and TRBJ1-2; D remains ambiguous. Germline assignment: CDR1 MNHEY and CDR2 SVGAGI. This CDR3 is 15 amino acids long. V shed 8 bases and J shed 6 bases, with 22 bases lying between them. The CDR3 bases are TGTGCCAGCCGCCCCCGACCACGGATTATAGATGGCTACACCTTC. Its translation is CASRPRPRIIDGYTF.

This clone was recorded only once. The CDR3 region is CSFRDSVNTGELFF. DNA for the CDR3: TGCAGCTTCCGGGACAGTGTTAACACCGGGGAGCTGTTTTTT. The V and J genes are TRBV29-1 and TRBJ2-2; 7 bases align to TRBD1. Unmatched junction bases numbered 8, after V lost 8 bases and J lost 2 bases. The CDR3 runs 14 residues. Germline V lookup: CDR1 SQVTM, CDR2 ANQGSEA.

The CDR3 bases are TGTGCCAGCAGCGATTCGGGACTAGCGGGAGCTCACGAGCAGTACTTC. This sequence encodes CASSDSGLAGAHEQYF. This chain joins TRBV5-6 and TRBJ2-7; TRBD2 matches at 14 bases. V shed 4 bases, J shed 5 bases, and the junction held 8 bases outside the gene matches. Germline CDR1 SGHDT, CDR2 YYEEEE. The CDR3 consists of 16 residues.

The chain joins TRBV13 to TRBJ1-1; perhaps TRBD1 as D (5 bases). CDR1 PRHDT and CDR2 FYEKMQ come from the germline V gene (reference sequence). This CDR3 contains 15 residues. V was shortened by 6 bases and J by 5 bases, with 19 bases between the two germline ends. This CDR3 is CASRVSLSGGTEAFF. The CDR3 DNA follows: TGTGCCAGCAGGGTTAGTTTATCCGGGGGTACTGAAGCTTTCTTT.

The CDR3 DNA is TGTGCCAGTAGTATAGTTTGGGTCGGGAACACTGAAGCTTTCTTT. Translation gives CASSIVWVGNTEAFF. The genes are TRBV19 and TRBJ1-1; no reliable D call. V lost 1 base and J 1 base, leaving 10 bases between the germline ends. This CDR3 comprises 15 residues. CDR1 and CDR2 (germline): LNHDA, SQIVND (reference sequence).

The chain combines TRBV5-1 with TRBJ2-6; D remains unclear. CDR3 length equals 15 residues. Trimming pared 3 bases from V and 2 bases from J, leaving 9 bases between. CDR1 SGHRS and CDR2 YFSETQ come from the germline V gene. The CDR3 reads CASSSDTTGANVLTF. The CDR3 region has the DNA TGCGCCAGCAGCTCAGACACTACTGGGGCCAACGTCCTGACTTTC.

The chain is built from TRBV6-5 and TRBJ2-3; the D is unclear. The germline CDR1 and CDR2 sequences are MNHEY and SVGAGI. The CDR3 extends over 11 amino acids. The V gene lost 10 bases and the J gene lost 0 bases, with 5 bases spanning the gap. CDR3 region: CAIRSTDTQYF. Written as DNA, the CDR3 is TGTGCCATCAGGAGCACAGATACGCAGTATTTT.

The CDR3 DNA reads as TGTGCCAGCAGTGAAGCGCGCTCCTCCGGACAGACGAATGAAAAACTGTTTTTT. As protein: CASSEARSSGQTNEKLFF. This chain joins TRBV6-1 and TRBJ1-4, with D perhaps TRBD1 (6 bases). Per the germline V gene, CDR1 is MNHNS and CDR2 is SASEGT. V was pared by 0 bases and J by 5 bases, with 19 bases between. The CDR3 totals 18 residues.

This clone was seen just once. Other DNA sequences in this specimen translate into the identical CDR3. The rearrangement uses TRBV28 and TRBJ2-7, with D hard to call. The germline V and J ends were trimmed by 5 bases and 7 bases, with 9 bases remaining between them. The length of the CDR3 is 11 residues. The germline gives CDR1 MDHEN, CDR2 SYDVKM. The chain's CDR3 is CASSPGREQYF. In nucleotides, the CDR3 is TGTGCCAGCAGTCCTGGGCGGGAGCAGTACTTC.

The chain links TRBV25-1 to TRBJ2-3; TRBD2 is a possible D gene (5 bases). CDR1 and CDR2 from the germline V gene are MGHDK and SYGVNS. This CDR3 has 14 residues. Trimming pared 0 bases from V and 6 bases from J, leaving 10 bases between. The CDR3 DNA is TGTGCCAGCAGTGAATACGCTAGCTGGGATACGCAGTATTTT. It is translated as CASSEYASWDTQYF.

This chain joins TRBV7-2 and TRBJ2-1; D gene uncertain. Germline loops: CDR1 SGHTA, CDR2 FQGNSA. The CDR3 spans 15 residues. With 1 base removed from V and 7 bases from J, the gap between germline ends came to 14 bases. The CDR3 here is CASSLVAGYNNEQFF. CDR3 nucleotides: TGTGCCAGCAGCTTAGTGGCCGGGTATAATAATGAGCAGTTCTTC.

V is TRBV30 and J is TRBJ1-2; D is uncertain. The CDR3 is 12 residues long. Deletions cut 5 bases from V and 3 bases from J, with 10 bases between. CDR1 is GTSNPN and CDR2 is SVGIG in the germline V gene (reference sequence). The CDR3, as DNA: TGTGCCTGGGCACTCGGGGACTATGGCTACACCTTC. Translation gives CAWALGDYGYTF.

The chain employs TRBV6-5 and TRBJ2-5, with D perhaps given as TRBD1 or TRBD2 (7 bases each). V lost 0 bases and J 5 bases, leaving 13 bases between the germline ends. Germline V gene sequence: CDR1 MNHEY, CDR2 SVGAGI. The CDR3 has 15 residues. In nucleotides, the CDR3 is TGTGCCAGCAGTTACTCGCCGCAGGGGGGGGAGACCCAGTACTTC. Its translation: CASSYSPQGGETQYF.

As concerns this clone: Other DNA sequences in this specimen translate into the identical CDR3. J is TRBJ2-7 and V is TRBV7-9; D not resolved. Trimming shortened V by 3 bases and J by 0 bases, and 0 bases separated the two germline ends. The CDR3 runs 11 residues. The germline gives CDR1 SEHNR, CDR2 FQNEAQ (reference sequence). The CDR3 sequence is CASSFSYEQYF. Here the CDR3 DNA reads TGTGCCAGCAGCTTCTCCTACGAGCAGTACTTC.

Concerning this clone: Other DNA sequences within the sample encode an identical CDR3. V is TRBV27 and J is TRBJ1-5; TRBD1 might be the D (5 bases). V was cut by 6 bases and J by 2 bases, with 14 bases left in between. The V gene's germline CDR1 is MNHEY and CDR2 SMNVEV (reference sequence). CDR3 size: 15 residues. The CDR3 DNA reads as TGTGCCAGCAGCCCGGGGACGGCCGGCAATCAGCCCCAGCATTTT. It specifies CASSPGTAGNQPQHF.

The V call is TRBV30, the J call TRBJ1-1, with D uncertain. The CDR3 consists of 14 residues. Trimming removed 2 bases at V and 1 base at J, with 11 bases between. CDR1 GTSNPN and CDR2 SVGIG come from the germline V gene (reference sequence). DNA for the CDR3: TGTGCCTGGAGTTTGGGAGTTGGGAACACTGAAGCTTTCTTT. It encodes CAWSLGVGNTEAFF.

The chain carries TRBV2 and TRBJ1-3; D not certain. The CDR3 has 12 amino acids. CDR1 and CDR2 from the germline V gene are SNHLY and FYNNEI. Deletions cut 8 bases from V and 3 bases from J, with 8 bases between. The CDR3 DNA sequence: TGTGCCAGCGCGCGCAGTGGAAACACCATATATTTT. Amino acids: CASARSGNTIYF.

V usage is TRBV9 and J usage is TRBJ2-3; 12 positions match TRBD2. V lost 3 bases to trimming and J lost 0 bases; unmatched junction nucleotides: 5. This CDR3 has 17 amino acids. From germline, CDR1 is SGDLS and CDR2 YYNGEE. CDR3 residues: CASSAGGTSGSTDTQYF. The CDR3 nucleotides are TGTGCCAGCAGCGCCGGAGGGACTAGCGGGAGCACAGATACGCAGTATTTT.

This chain uses TRBV11-2 with TRBJ1-5; D remains ambiguous. Per the germline V gene, CDR1 is SGHAT and CDR2 is FQNNGV. The CDR3 is 13 residues long. The V gene lost 3 bases and the J gene lost 9 bases, with 12 bases spanning the gap. CDR3 loop: CASSFGVEGPQHF. The CDR3 region has the DNA TGTGCCAGCAGCTTTGGGGTCGAGGGGCCCCAGCATTTT.

The chain has TRBV18 and TRBJ1-2; no clear D. The length of the CDR3 is 12 residues. Germline values: CDR1 KGHSH, CDR2 LQKENI. Trimming pared 2 bases from V and 4 bases from J, leaving 5 bases between. The CDR3 nucleotides read TGTGCCAGCTCACCATTGAGCTATGGCTACACCTTC. This codes for CASSPLSYGYTF.